What follows are 16 T cell receptor beta chains derived from one specimen sequenced in a study of Tregs in tolerant kidney transplant recipients (dated by TCRdb to about 2019). The library came from the immunoSEQ multiplex PCR assay. In TCRdb, the immuneACCESS table is reduced to in-frame sequences with V and J assigned. These tables do not hold every clone; where another copy was compared, an unresolved V gene accounts for under half, and the others remain unexplained. Within this sample are approximately 90,000 clones, with approximately 93% of them counted one time only. The ten largest clones take up around 1.6% of the sample. The transplants used related donors with nonmyeloablative bone marrow transplantation, and mixed chimerism in the human trials was transient. Sequences were derived from CD4+ T cells from blood (PBMCs), sampled 12 months after the transplant. The receptor set was obtained from a human patient who received a combined kidney and bone marrow transplant. In patients who had a transplant, some T cells may come from the graft donor.

This clone was counted between two and nine times. The rearrangement uses TRBV19 and TRBJ1-3; maybe TRBD1 (5 bases). The CDR3 spans 16 residues. The germline V gene has CDR1 LNHDA and CDR2 SQIVND (reference sequence). Between the trimmed V and J ends, which lost 3 bases and 1 base, there was a span of 13 bases. The CDR3 coding sequence is TGTGCCAGTAGTATGTCCGGGGGGGAGTCTGGAAACACCATATATTTT. The encoded protein is CASSMSGGESGNTIYF.

The V call is TRBV6-4, the J call TRBJ2-7; no definite D call. Trimming cost V 0 bases and J 3 bases, with 15 bases left between them. CDR3 size: 16 residues. CDR1 is MRHNA, CDR2 SNTAGT, per germline. In DNA, the CDR3 is TGTGCCAGCAGTGACTCGCTATCCGATAAGTTCTACGAGCAGTACTTC. As protein: CASSDSLSDKFYEQYF.

V is TRBV10-3 and J is TRBJ2-7; 7 bases match TRBD2. The CDR3 is 17 amino acids. Per germline, CDR1 ENHRY and CDR2 SYGVKD. J was trimmed by 1 base and V by 1 base; bases with no gene match: 10. The CDR3 coding sequence is TGTGCCATCAGTGAGTTTGGGGGGGGGAGGGGTTCCTACGAGCAGTACTTC. It is translated as CAISEFGGGRGSYEQYF.

This chain uses TRBV9 with TRBJ1-3; possibly TRBD1 for D (5 bases). Germline lookup yields CDR1 SGDLS and CDR2 YYNGEE. The CDR3 sequence is 17 residues long. V was trimmed by 4 bases and J by 2 bases, leaving 19 bases between them. CDR3 residues: CASSPRRGGVTGNTIYF. CDR3 DNA sequence: TGTGCCAGCAGCCCCCGTCGGGGAGGGGTTACTGGAAACACCATATATTTT.

This rearrangement joins TRBV19 to TRBJ1-1; TRBD1 agrees at 7 bases. Germline trimming cut 4 bases from V and 0 bases from J; bases unmatched to any gene: 8. Germline V gene sequence: CDR1 LNHDA, CDR2 SQIVND (reference sequence). There are 16 residues in the CDR3. The CDR3 DNA follows: TGTGCCAGTAGTAGCCTAACAGGGGCGTTGAACACTGAAGCTTTCTTT. Its translation: CASSSLTGALNTEAFF.

V usage is TRBV7-6 and J usage is TRBJ1-2, with a tentative D call TRBD1 (6 bases). The CDR3 is 13 residues long. Germline CDR1 SGHVS, CDR2 FNYEAQ. V lost 5 bases and J 2 bases, leaving 9 bases between the germline ends. The CDR3 sequence: CASSRTENYGYTF. The CDR3 DNA follows: TGTGCCAGCAGCCGGACAGAAAACTATGGCTACACCTTC.

This clone was detected only once. This rearrangement joins TRBV7-3 to TRBJ2-5, with D possibly matching TRBD2 (5 bases). CDR3 size: 14 residues. Per the germline V gene, CDR1 is SGHTA and CDR2 is FQGTGA. V lost 2 bases to trimming and J lost 4 bases, with 11 bases between them. This CDR3 is CASSLGGGTETQYF. The CDR3 region has the DNA TGTGCCAGCAGCTTAGGAGGAGGCACAGAGACCCAGTACTTC. Looking up the rest from reference TRBV7-3 and TRBJ2-5 gives the full variable domain: GAGVSQTPSNKVTEKGKYVELRCDPISGHTALYWYRQSLGQGPEFLIYFQGTGAADDSGLPNDRFFAVRPEGSVSTLKIQRTERGDSAVYLCASSLGGGTETQYFGPGTRLLVL.

The gene calls are TRBV4-2 and TRBJ2-6; a weak D match, TRBD2 (5 bases). V dropped 4 bases and J dropped 0 bases, with 16 bases sitting between them. Per germline, CDR1 LGHNA and CDR2 YNFKEQ. This CDR3 comprises 18 residues. The CDR3 loop reads CASSPSRGPGSGANVLTF. The DNA of the CDR3 is TGTGCCAGCAGCCCCTCTCGGGGTCCCGGCTCTGGGGCCAACGTCCTGACTTTC.

The chain combines TRBV29-1 with TRBJ2-7; 14 bases map to TRBD2. The CDR3 extends over 13 amino acids. Looked up from germline, CDR1 is SQVTM and CDR2 is ANQGSEA. With 7 bases clipped from V and 6 bases from J, the junction kept 5 bases outside the gene matches. As DNA, the CDR3 is TGCAGCGGAGGGACTAGCGGGAGAAGCGAGCAGTACTTC. Protein product: CSGGTSGRSEQYF.

This chain uses TRBV7-6 with TRBJ2-1; D might be TRBD2 (6 bases). Deletions cut 5 bases from V and 1 base from J, with 15 bases between. Per germline, CDR1 SGHVS and CDR2 FNYEAQ. The CDR3 is 16 residues long. The CDR3 region has the DNA TGTGCCAGCAGCCGTGTGGCGGGGAATTCCTACAATGAGCAGTTCTTC. Protein sequence: CASSRVAGNSYNEQFF. Full variable domain (missing parts from reference TRBV7-6 and TRBJ2-1): GAGVSQSPRYKVTKRGQDVALRCDPISGHVSLYWYRQALGQGPEFLTYFNYEAQQDKSGLPNDRFSAERPEGSISTLTIQRTEQRDSAMYRCASSRVAGNSYNEQFFGPGTRLTVL.

The gene calls are TRBV30 and TRBJ2-1; 10 bases are shared with TRBD2. In germline, CDR1 is GTSNPN, CDR2 SVGIG (reference sequence). This CDR3 contains 14 residues. Losses at the gene ends were 5 bases for V and 6 bases for J; bases not matched to a gene: 7. The CDR3 is CAWDEREGRNEQFF. In nucleotides, the CDR3 is TGTGCCTGGGACGAGCGGGAGGGCCGCAATGAGCAGTTCTTC. Looking up the rest from reference TRBV30 and TRBJ2-1 gives the full variable domain: SQTIHQWPATLVQPVGSPLSLECTVEGTSNPNLYWYRQAAGRGLQLLFYSVGIGQISSEVPQNLSASRPQDRQFILSSKKLLLSDSGFYLCAWDEREGRNEQFFGPGTRLTVL.

This chain links TRBV5-6 with TRBJ2-1; tentatively, D is TRBD1 (7 bases). Trimming removed 4 bases at V and 6 bases at J, with 14 bases between. The CDR3 is 14 residues long. Germline CDR1 is SGHDT and CDR2 is YYEEEE. The CDR3 spells CASSKRRGRNEQFF. The DNA for the CDR3 is TGTGCCAGCAGCAAGCGGAGGGGGCGCAATGAGCAGTTCTTC.

The chain combines TRBV28 with TRBJ1-3, with D maybe TRBD1 (5 bases). The V end was cut by 4 bases, the J end by 0 bases, with 19 bases between. CDR1 is MDHEN and CDR2 is SYDVKM in the germline V gene. This CDR3 has 18 amino acids. The CDR3 region has the DNA TGTGCCAGCAGTTCCCCTAGGGGCCCAACGTTCTCTGGAAACACCATATATTTT. Protein sequence: CASSSPRGPTFSGNTIYF.

The genes are TRBV6-6 and TRBJ1-1; TRBD1 matches 8 bases. Trimming cost V 6 bases and J 11 bases; bases outside gene matches: 14. The CDR3 is 14 amino acids. Germline CDR1 reads MNHNY; CDR2 reads SVGAGI (reference sequence). CDR3 sequence reads: CASSPSSWTGLAFF. CDR3 DNA sequence: TGTGCCAGCAGCCCCTCATCCTGGACAGGGTTGGCTTTCTTT.

This chain links TRBV5-1 with TRBJ2-3; a weak D match, TRBD1 (6 bases). The CDR3 runs 14 residues. Germline assignment: CDR1 SGHRS and CDR2 YFSETQ. V was shortened by 5 bases and J by 2 bases, with 12 bases between the two germline ends. The CDR3 DNA reads TGCGCCAGCAGTCCCACAGGGATCACAGATACGCAGTATTTT. Amino acids: CASSPTGITDTQYF.

CDR3 residues: CASSLAQGADTQYF. CDR3 sequence (DNA): TGCGCCAGCAGCTTGGCCCAAGGGGCAGATACGCAGTATTTT. The chain recombines TRBV5-1 with TRBJ2-3; D perhaps matches TRBD1 (5 bases). Germline V gene lookup returns CDR1 SGHRS and CDR2 YFSETQ. This CDR3 contains 14 residues. Trimming took 0 bases from V and 4 from J, leaving 9 bases between them.